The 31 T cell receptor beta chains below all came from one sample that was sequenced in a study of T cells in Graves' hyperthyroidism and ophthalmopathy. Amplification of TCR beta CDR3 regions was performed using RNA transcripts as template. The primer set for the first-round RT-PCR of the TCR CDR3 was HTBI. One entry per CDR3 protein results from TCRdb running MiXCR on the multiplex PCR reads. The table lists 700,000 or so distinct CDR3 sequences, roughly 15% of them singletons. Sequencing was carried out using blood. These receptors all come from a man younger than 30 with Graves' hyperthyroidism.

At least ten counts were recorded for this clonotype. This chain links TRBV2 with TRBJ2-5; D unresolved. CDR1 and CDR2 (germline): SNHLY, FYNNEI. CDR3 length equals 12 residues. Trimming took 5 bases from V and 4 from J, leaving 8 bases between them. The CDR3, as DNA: TGTGCCAGCAGTACATCAGGAGAGACCCAGTACTTC. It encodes CASSTSGETQYF.

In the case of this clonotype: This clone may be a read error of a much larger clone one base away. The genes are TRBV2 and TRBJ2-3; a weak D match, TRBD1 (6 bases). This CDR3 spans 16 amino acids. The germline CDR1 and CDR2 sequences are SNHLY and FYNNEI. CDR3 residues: CASSGANRASTNTQYF. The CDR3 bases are TGTGCCAGCAGCGGGGCGAACAGGGCCAGCACAAATACGCAGTATTTT.

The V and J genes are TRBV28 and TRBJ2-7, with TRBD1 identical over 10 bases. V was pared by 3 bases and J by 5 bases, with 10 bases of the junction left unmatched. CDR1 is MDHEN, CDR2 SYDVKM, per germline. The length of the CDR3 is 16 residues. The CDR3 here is CASSFRTRDRGHEQYF. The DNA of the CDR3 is TGTGCCAGCAGTTTTCGAACCCGGGACAGGGGCCACGAGCAGTACTTC.

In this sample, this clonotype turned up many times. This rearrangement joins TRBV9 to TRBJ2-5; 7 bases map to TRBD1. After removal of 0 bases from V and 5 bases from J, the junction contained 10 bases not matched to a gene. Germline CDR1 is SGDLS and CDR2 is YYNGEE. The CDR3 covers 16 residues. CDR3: CASSVGTGQRGETQYF. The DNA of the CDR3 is TGTGCCAGCAGCGTAGGGACGGGACAGAGAGGGGAGACCCAGTACTTC.

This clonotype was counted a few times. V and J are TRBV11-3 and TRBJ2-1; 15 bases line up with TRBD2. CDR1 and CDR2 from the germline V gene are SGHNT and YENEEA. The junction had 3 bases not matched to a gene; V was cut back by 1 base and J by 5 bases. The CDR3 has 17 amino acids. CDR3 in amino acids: CASSLGTSGRANNEQFF. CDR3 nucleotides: TGTGCCAGCAGCTTAGGGACTAGCGGGAGGGCAAACAATGAGCAGTTCTTC.

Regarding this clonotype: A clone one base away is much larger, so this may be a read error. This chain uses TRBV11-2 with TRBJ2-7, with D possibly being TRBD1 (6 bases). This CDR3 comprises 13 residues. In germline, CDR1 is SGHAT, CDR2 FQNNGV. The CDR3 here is CTSSVGQSNEQYF. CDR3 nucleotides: TGTACCAGCAGCGTCGGACAGAGCAACGAGCAGTACTTC.

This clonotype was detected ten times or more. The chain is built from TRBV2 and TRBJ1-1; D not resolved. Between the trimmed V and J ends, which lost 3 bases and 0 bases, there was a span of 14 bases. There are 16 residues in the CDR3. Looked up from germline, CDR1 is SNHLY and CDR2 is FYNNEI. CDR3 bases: TGTGCCAGCAGTGATAGCCTAAAGGGTATGAACACTGAAGCTTTCTTT. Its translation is CASSDSLKGMNTEAFF.

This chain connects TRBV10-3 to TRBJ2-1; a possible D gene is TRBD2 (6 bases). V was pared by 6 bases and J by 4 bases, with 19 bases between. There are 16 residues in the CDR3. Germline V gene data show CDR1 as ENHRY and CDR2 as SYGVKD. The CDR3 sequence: CAISPWISGQYNEQFF. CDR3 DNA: TGTGCCATCAGCCCCTGGATTAGCGGTCAATACAATGAGCAGTTCTTC.

The CDR3 protein is CSARVIRLAEISYEQYF. The DNA for the CDR3 is TGCAGTGCTAGAGTAATCAGGCTAGCGGAAATCTCCTACGAGCAGTACTTC. This chain joins TRBV20-1 and TRBJ2-7; 7 bases are shared with TRBD2. Germline lookup yields CDR1 DFQATT and CDR2 SNEGSKA (reference sequence). The CDR3 runs to 17 residues. After removal of 1 base from V and 0 bases from J, the junction contained 12 bases not matched to a gene.

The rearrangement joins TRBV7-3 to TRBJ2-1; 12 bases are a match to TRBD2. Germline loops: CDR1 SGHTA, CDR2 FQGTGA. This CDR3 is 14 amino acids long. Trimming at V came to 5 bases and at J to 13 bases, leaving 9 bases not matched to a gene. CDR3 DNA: TGTGCCAGCAGCGCGACTAGCGGGAGTAATCGACAGTTCTTC. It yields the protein CASSATSGSNRQFF.

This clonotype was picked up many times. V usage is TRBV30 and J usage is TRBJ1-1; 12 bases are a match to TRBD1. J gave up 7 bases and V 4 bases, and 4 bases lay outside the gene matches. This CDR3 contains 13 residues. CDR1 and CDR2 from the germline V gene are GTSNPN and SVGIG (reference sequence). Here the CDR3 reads CAWTGTGGGEAFF. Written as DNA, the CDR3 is TGTGCCTGGACCGGGACAGGGGGCGGTGAAGCTTTCTTT.

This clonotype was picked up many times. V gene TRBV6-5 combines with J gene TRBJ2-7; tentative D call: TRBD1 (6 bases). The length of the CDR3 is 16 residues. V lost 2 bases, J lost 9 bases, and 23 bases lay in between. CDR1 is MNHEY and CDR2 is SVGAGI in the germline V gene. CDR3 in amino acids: CASSYTLWGHTTAQYF. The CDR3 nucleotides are TGTGCCAGCAGTTACACACTATGGGGACACACCACCGCGCAGTACTTC.

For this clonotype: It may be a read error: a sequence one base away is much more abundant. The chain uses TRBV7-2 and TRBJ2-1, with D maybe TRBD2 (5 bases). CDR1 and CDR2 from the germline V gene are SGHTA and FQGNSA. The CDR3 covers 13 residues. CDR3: CASSFLLVNEQSF. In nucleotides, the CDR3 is TGTGCCAGCAGCTTCCTACTAGTGAATGAGCAGTCCTTC.

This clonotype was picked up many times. The CDR3 sequence is CASRLDSHNEQFF. The CDR3 bases are TGTGCCAGCAGACTCGATAGTCACAATGAGCAGTTCTTC. The rearrangement links TRBV28 to TRBJ2-1; D is ambiguous. From germline, CDR1 is MDHEN and CDR2 SYDVKM. The CDR3 runs to 13 residues. Trimming stripped 6 bases from V and 5 bases from J, with 11 bases between.

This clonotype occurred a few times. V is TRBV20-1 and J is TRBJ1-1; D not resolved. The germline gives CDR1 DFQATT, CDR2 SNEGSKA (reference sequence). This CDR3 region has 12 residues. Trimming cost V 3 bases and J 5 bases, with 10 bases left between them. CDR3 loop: CSARRVGTEAFF. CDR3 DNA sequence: TGCAGTGCTAGGCGTGTTGGGACTGAAGCTTTCTTT.

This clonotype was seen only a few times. CDR3 nucleotide sequence: TGTGCCAGCAGTCAATCAAGGGGGAGGGGATATGACTACAATGAGCAGTTCTTC. Amino acids: CASSQSRGRGYDYNEQFF. V gene TRBV25-1 combines with J gene TRBJ2-1; D perhaps matches TRBD2 (7 bases). This CDR3 region has 18 residues. Germline CDR1 reads MGHDK; CDR2 reads SYGVNS. Trimming removed 5 bases from V and 3 bases from J, with 23 bases in between. The whole variable domain, remainder taken from reference TRBV25-1 and TRBJ2-1, is EADIYQTPRYLVIGTGKKITLECSQTMGHDKMYWYQQDPGMELHLIHYSYGVNSTEKGDLSSESTVSRIRTEHFPLTLESARPSHTSQYLCASSQSRGRGYDYNEQFFGPGTRLTVL.

The CDR3 nucleotides are TGCAGCGTTTGGGGGGGCTCCTACAATGAGCAGTTCTTC. Protein product: CSVWGGSYNEQFF. The chain uses TRBV29-1 and TRBJ2-1; 7 positions agree with TRBD2. This CDR3 has 13 amino acids. Unmatched junction bases numbered 1, after V lost 5 bases and J lost 0 bases. CDR1 is SQVTM and CDR2 is ANQGSEA in the germline V gene.

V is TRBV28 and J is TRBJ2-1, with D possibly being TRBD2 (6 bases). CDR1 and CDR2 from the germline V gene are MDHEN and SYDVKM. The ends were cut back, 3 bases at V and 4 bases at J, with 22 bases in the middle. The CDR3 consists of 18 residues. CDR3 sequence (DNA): TGTGCCAGCAGTTTCGCGTCGACTAGTTCAACGCCTTACAATGAGCAGTTCTTC. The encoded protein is CASSFASTSSTPYNEQFF.

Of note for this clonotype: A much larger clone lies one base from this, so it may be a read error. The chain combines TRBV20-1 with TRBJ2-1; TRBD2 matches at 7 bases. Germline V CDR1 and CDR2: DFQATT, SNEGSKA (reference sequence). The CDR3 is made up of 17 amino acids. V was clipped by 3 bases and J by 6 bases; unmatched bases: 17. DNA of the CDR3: TGCAGTGCTAGCGATATCCGGCGGGAGTTCATTCCCAATGAGCAGTTCTTC. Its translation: CSASDIRREFIPNEQFF.

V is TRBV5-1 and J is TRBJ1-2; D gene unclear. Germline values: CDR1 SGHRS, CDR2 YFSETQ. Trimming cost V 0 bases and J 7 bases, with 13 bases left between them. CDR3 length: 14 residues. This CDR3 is CASSLGRPSRGYTF. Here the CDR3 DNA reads TGCGCCAGCAGCTTGGGACGGCCCTCCCGTGGCTACACCTTC.

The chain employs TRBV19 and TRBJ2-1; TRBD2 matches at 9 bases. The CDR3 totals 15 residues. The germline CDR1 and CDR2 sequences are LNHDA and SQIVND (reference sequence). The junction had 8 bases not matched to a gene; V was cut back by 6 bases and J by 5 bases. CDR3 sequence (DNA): TGTGCCAGTAGCCGACTAGCGGCCGTGAACAATGAGCAGTTCTTC. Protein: CASSRLAAVNNEQFF.

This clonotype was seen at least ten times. CDR3 sequence: CASSPSGRAVTDTQYF. The CDR3 nucleotides are TGTGCCAGCAGTCCTAGCGGGAGGGCAGTAACAGATACGCAGTATTTT. This chain joins TRBV27 and TRBJ2-3; 12 bases agree with TRBD2. J was trimmed by 3 bases and V by 5 bases; bases with no gene match: 6. CDR3 length: 16 amino acids. The germline CDR1 and CDR2 sequences are MNHEY and SMNVEV (reference sequence).

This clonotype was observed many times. This chain's CDR3 is CASSGDRGQGYTF. CDR3 DNA sequence: TGTGCCAGCAGTGGAGACAGGGGGCAAGGCTACACCTTC. The chain has TRBV28 and TRBJ1-2; the match to TRBD1 covers 10 bases. Germline CDR1 is MDHEN and CDR2 is SYDVKM. V was clipped by 5 bases and J by 8 bases; unmatched bases: 5. CDR3 length: 13 amino acids.

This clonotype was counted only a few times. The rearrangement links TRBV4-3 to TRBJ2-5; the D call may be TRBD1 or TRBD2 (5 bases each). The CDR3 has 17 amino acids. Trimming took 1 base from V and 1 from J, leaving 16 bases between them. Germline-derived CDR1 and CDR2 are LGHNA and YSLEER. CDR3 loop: CASSQVIPRDGQETQYF. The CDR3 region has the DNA TGCGCCAGCAGCCAAGTAATACCCCGGGACGGCCAAGAGACCCAGTACTTC.

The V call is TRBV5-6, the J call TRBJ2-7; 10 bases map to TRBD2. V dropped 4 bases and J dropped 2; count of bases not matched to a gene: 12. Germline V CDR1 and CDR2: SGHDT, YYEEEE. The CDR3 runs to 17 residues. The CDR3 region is CASSQGALSGRAYEQYF. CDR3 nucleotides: TGTGCCAGCAGCCAAGGGGCTCTCAGCGGGAGGGCCTACGAGCAGTACTTC.

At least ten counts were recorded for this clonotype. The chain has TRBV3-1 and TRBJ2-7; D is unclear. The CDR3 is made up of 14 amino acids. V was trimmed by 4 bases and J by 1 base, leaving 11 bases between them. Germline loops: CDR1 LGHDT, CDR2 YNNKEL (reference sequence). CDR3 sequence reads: CASSPLGGSYEQYF. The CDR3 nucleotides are TGTGCCAGCAGCCCTCTAGGTGGGTCCTACGAGCAGTACTTC.

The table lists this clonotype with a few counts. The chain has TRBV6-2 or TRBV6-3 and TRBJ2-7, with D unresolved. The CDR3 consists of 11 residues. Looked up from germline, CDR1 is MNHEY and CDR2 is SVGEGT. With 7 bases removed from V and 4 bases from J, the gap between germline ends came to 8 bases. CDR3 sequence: CASTMGYEQYF. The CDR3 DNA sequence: TGTGCCAGCACGATGGGGTACGAGCAGTACTTC.

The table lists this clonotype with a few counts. CDR3 nucleotides: TGCGCCAGCAGCTTGAGGAGCCTGAACACCGGGGAGCTGTTTTTT. Translation: CASSLRSLNTGELFF. The chain has TRBV5-1 and TRBJ2-2; D not certain. The CDR3 length is 15 residues. Per germline, CDR1 SGHRS and CDR2 YFSETQ. The V and J ends lost 1 base and 1 base respectively, with 8 bases between them.

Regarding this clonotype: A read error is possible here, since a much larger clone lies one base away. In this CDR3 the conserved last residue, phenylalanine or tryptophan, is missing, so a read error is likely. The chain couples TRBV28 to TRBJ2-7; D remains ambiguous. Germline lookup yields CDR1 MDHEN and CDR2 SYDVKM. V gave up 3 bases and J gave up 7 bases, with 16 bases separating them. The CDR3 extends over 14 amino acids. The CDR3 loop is CASSLSRPLGEQYL. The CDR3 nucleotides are TGTGCCAGCAGTTTGAGCCGGCCCCTAGGGGAGCAGTACCTC.

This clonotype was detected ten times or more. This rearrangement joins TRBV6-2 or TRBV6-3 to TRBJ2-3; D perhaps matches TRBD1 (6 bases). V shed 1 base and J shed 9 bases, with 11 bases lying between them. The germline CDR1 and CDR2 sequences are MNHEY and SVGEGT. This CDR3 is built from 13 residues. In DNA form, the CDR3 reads TGTGCCAGCAGTTACTGGGACACGAGGACGCAGTATTTT. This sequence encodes CASSYWDTRTQYF.

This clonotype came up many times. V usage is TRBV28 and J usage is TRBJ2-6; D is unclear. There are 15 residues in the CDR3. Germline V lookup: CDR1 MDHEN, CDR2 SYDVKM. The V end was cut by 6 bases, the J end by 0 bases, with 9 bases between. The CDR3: CASRAASSGANVLTF. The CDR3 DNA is TGTGCCAGCAGGGCTGCTAGCTCTGGGGCCAACGTCCTGACTTTC.